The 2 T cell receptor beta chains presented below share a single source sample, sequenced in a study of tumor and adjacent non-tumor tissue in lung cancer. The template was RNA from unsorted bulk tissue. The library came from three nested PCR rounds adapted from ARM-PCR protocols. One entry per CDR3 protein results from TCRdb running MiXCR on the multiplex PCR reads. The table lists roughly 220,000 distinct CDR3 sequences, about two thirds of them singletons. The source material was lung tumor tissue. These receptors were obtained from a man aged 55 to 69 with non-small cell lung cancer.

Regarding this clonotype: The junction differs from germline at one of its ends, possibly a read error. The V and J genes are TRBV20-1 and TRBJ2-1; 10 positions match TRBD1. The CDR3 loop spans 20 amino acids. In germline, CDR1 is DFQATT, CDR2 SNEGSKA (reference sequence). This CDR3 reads CSAYPNPGQGSSSFYNKQFF. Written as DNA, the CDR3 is TGCAGTGCTTACCCGAACCCGGGACAGGGGAGCTCAAGCTTCTACAATAAGCAGTTCTTC.

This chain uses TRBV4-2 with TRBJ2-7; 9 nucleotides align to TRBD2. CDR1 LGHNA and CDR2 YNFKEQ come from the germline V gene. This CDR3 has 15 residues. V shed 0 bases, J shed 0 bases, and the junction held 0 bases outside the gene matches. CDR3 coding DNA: TGTGCCAGCAGCCAAGATAGCGGGGGCTCCTACGAGCAGTACTTC. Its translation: CASSQDSGGSYEQYF.